This entry lists 30 T cell receptor beta chains sequenced from one sample in a study of T cells in Graves' hyperthyroidism and ophthalmopathy. It was RNA transcripts that yielded the amplified TCR beta CDR3 regions. First-round RT-PCR of the TCR CDR3 relied on the HTBI primer set. TCRdb itself ran the multiplex PCR reads through MiXCR, one entry per CDR3 protein. The data contain 600,000 to 750,000 distinct CDR3 sequences, around a sixth of them singletons. Sample: blood. These receptors came from a man over 45 with Graves' hyperthyroidism.

The sample holds many counts of this clonotype. The V call is TRBV5-1, the J call TRBJ2-7; the D gene is possibly TRBD1 (5 bases). Germline CDR1 and CDR2: SGHRS and YFSETQ. CDR3 length equals 14 residues. V was clipped by 1 base and J by 3 bases, with 11 bases between them. CDR3 residues: CASSLKQGNYEQYF. Written as DNA, the CDR3 is TGCGCCAGCAGCTTGAAGCAGGGAAACTACGAGCAGTACTTC. Drawing the rest from reference TRBV5-1 and TRBJ2-7, the complete variable domain is KAGVTQTPRYLIKTRGQQVTLSCSPISGHRSVSWYQQTPGQGLQFLFEYFSETQRNKGNFPGRFSGRQFSNSRSEMNVSTLELGDSALYLCASSLKQGNYEQYFGPGTRLTVT.

The genes are TRBV19 and TRBJ2-7; a possible D gene is TRBD1 (6 bases). The CDR3 covers 14 residues. The V gene lost 3 bases and the J gene lost 2 bases, with 11 bases spanning the gap. Germline V CDR1 and CDR2: LNHDA, SQIVND (reference sequence). CDR3 sequence (DNA): TGTGCCAGTAGTATGGGGGACAACCCCTACGAGCAGTACTTC. Amino acid sequence: CASSMGDNPYEQYF.

This clonotype has ten or more counts. The chain links TRBV24-1 to TRBJ2-3; the D is unclear. The V end lost 3 bases, the J end lost 2 bases, and 8 bases lay between the germline ends. CDR1 is KGHDR, CDR2 SFDVKD, per germline. This CDR3 is 14 amino acids long. In nucleotides, the CDR3 is TGTGCCACCAGTGATCCGACCTACACAGATACGCAGTATTTT. This translates into CATSDPTYTDTQYF.

Notes on this clonotype: A much larger clone lies a single base off, so this may be a read error. The J gene is TRBJ1-6, the V gene TRBV28; D is possibly TRBD1 (5 bases). V was pared by 3 bases and J by 9 bases, with 12 bases between. The CDR3 covers 14 residues. The germline CDR1 and CDR2 sequences are MDHEN and SYDVKM. The CDR3 DNA sequence: TGTGCCAGCAGTTTCAGGGTTCGGAGTTCACCCCTCCACTTT. Its protein product is CASSFRVRSSPLHF.

V usage is TRBV19 and J usage is TRBJ1-2; TRBD1 is a possible D gene (6 bases). Germline CDR1 is LNHDA and CDR2 is SQIVND (reference sequence). V lost 5 bases to trimming and J lost 3 bases, with 16 bases between them. CDR3 size: 15 residues. The CDR3 DNA follows: TGTGCCAGTAGTCAAATCGCCGGGACACACTATGGCTACACCTTC. Protein product: CASSQIAGTHYGYTF.

For the CDR3, the DNA is TGTGCCTGGAGTGTACAGGGAGAGCAGTACTTC. It yields the protein CAWSVQGEQYF. The chain carries TRBV30 and TRBJ2-7; D is possibly TRBD1 (6 bases). Germline CDR1 GTSNPN, CDR2 SVGIG (reference sequence). The CDR3 spans 11 residues. Trimming removed 0 bases from V and 7 bases from J, with 7 bases in between. The complete variable domain, with remaining parts taken from reference TRBV30 and TRBJ2-7, reads SQTIHQWPATLVQPVGSPLSLECTVEGTSNPNLYWYRQAAGRGLQLLFYSVGIGQISSEVPQNLSASRPQDRQFILSSKKLLLSDSGFYLCAWSVQGEQYFGPGTRLTVT.

This clonotype has just a few counts. The chain employs TRBV28 and TRBJ2-5; D unclear. Trimming removed 2 bases from V and 2 bases from J, with 9 bases in between. The germline gives CDR1 MDHEN, CDR2 SYDVKM. The CDR3 consists of 14 residues. Here the CDR3 reads CASSLPRFQETQYF. CDR3 DNA sequence: TGTGCCAGCAGTTTACCCAGGTTTCAAGAGACCCAGTACTTC.

This chain connects TRBV15 to TRBJ2-5; perhaps TRBD1 as D (5 bases). V was clipped by 0 bases and J by 4 bases, with 12 bases between them. Germline V gene lookup returns CDR1 LNHNV and CDR2 YYDKDF (reference sequence). CDR3 size: 15 residues. The DNA for the CDR3 is TGTGCCACCAGCAGAGAAGCTTCCCAGGGAGAGACCCAGTACTTC. Amino acids: CATSREASQGETQYF.

This clonotype was observed many times. The rearrangement joins TRBV28 to TRBJ1-1; D might be TRBD1 (6 bases). Trimming removed 3 bases from V and 1 base from J, with 9 bases in between. The V gene's germline CDR1 is MDHEN and CDR2 SYDVKM. The CDR3 is made up of 14 amino acids. The CDR3 DNA follows: TGTGCCAGCAGTTTCGGACAGACGAACACTGAAGCTTTCTTT. Translated: CASSFGQTNTEAFF.

This clonotype was found many times. This sequence joins TRBV7-9 and TRBJ1-2; weak D call: TRBD1 (5 bases). The CDR3 is 14 residues long. The germline V and J ends were trimmed by 1 base and 7 bases, with 13 bases remaining between them. Germline CDR1 SEHNR, CDR2 FQNEAQ (reference sequence). CDR3 region: CASSLESGQRGYTF. The CDR3 DNA sequence: TGTGCCAGCAGCTTAGAGTCAGGGCAGCGTGGCTACACCTTC.

This clonotype was recorded many times. This sequence joins TRBV20-1 and TRBJ2-7, with D possibly TRBD1 on 7 matching bases. The CDR3 is 13 amino acids. Germline values: CDR1 DFQATT, CDR2 SNEGSKA (reference sequence). Trimming removed 6 bases at V and 2 bases at J, with 14 bases between. The CDR3 sequence: CSAFDREAYEQYF. CDR3 sequence (DNA): TGCAGTGCATTTGACAGGGAGGCCTACGAGCAGTACTTC.

In regard to this clonotype: A read error is possible here, since a much larger clone lies one base away. The chain links TRBV5-1 to TRBJ2-7, with D perhaps matching TRBD1 or TRBD2 (5 bases each). Germline values: CDR1 SGHRS, CDR2 YFSETQ. This CDR3 spans 14 amino acids. Trimming stripped 0 bases from V and 2 bases from J, with 9 bases between. The CDR3 loop is CASSLGGAPYEQYF. CDR3 nucleotide sequence: TGCGCCAGCAGCTTGGGAGGGGCCCCCTACGAGCAGTACTTC.

This clonotype was recorded a few times. The chain employs TRBV7-9 and TRBJ2-3; unclear D gene. CDR1 SEHNR and CDR2 FQNEAQ come from the germline V gene (reference sequence). This CDR3 contains 15 residues. Trimming shortened V by 3 bases and J by 2 bases, and 12 bases separated the two germline ends. The CDR3 region has the DNA TGTGCCAGCAGCTTTATTCCTACGGCCACAGATACGCAGTATTTT. Its translation: CASSFIPTATDTQYF.

This clonotype was detected only a few times. The chain recombines TRBV11-1 with TRBJ2-7; D remains ambiguous. With 1 base removed from V and 0 bases from J, the gap between germline ends came to 13 bases. Germline V gives CDR1 SGHAT, CDR2 FQDESV (reference sequence). The CDR3 is 16 amino acids. The CDR3 DNA is TGTGCCAGCAGCTTAGAGGCAGTCCCAAGCTCCTACGAGCAGTACTTC. It is translated as CASSLEAVPSSYEQYF.

In its sample, this clonotype was seen many times. This chain connects TRBV24-1 to TRBJ2-6; tentatively, D is TRBD1 (5 bases). Per the germline V gene, CDR1 is KGHDR and CDR2 is SFDVKD. The CDR3 totals 18 residues. V lost 3 bases to trimming and J lost 0 bases, with 14 bases between them. The CDR3 here is CATSDRRDSYSGANVLTF. Here the CDR3 DNA reads TGTGCCACCAGTGATAGGCGAGACAGCTACTCTGGGGCCAACGTCCTGACTTTC.

This clonotype was detected many times. The CDR3 coding sequence is TGTGCCAGCAGTCGGACAGGGATCTGGACTGAAGCTTTCTTT. Its protein product is CASSRTGIWTEAFF. The rearrangement uses TRBV27 and TRBJ1-1, with TRBD1 matching 8 bases. Trimming took 5 bases from V and 5 from J; bases not matched to a gene: 7. Germline CDR1 reads MNHEY; CDR2 reads SMNVEV (reference sequence). This CDR3 is built from 14 residues.

The chain links TRBV7-9 to TRBJ1-1; D may be TRBD1 (5 bases). The V end lost 4 bases, the J end lost 2 bases, and 17 bases lay between the germline ends. CDR1 is SEHNR and CDR2 is FQNEAQ in the germline V gene (reference sequence). CDR3 size: 16 residues. Written as DNA, the CDR3 is TGTGCCAGCAGCTCTTCCTTGACAGCCCTTAACACTGAAGCTTTCTTT. It encodes CASSSSLTALNTEAFF. The variable domain in full, with the rest retrieved from reference TRBV7-9 and TRBJ1-1, is DTGVSQNPRHKITKRGQNVTFRCDPISEHNRLYWYRQTLGQGPEFLTYFQNEAQLEKSRLLSDRFSAERPKGSFSTLEIQRTEQGDSAMYLCASSSSLTALNTEAFFGQGTRLTVV.

This clonotype occurred a few times. The rearrangement joins TRBV27 to TRBJ2-7, with 8 bases lining up with TRBD2. J gave up 5 bases and V 2 bases, and 2 bases lay outside the gene matches. Per germline, CDR1 MNHEY and CDR2 SMNVEV (reference sequence). The CDR3 loop spans 13 amino acids. The CDR3 nucleotides are TGTGCCAGCAGTTTACGGGAGGGAAACGAGCAGTACTTC. This sequence encodes CASSLREGNEQYF.

This clonotype was seen many times. This rearrangement joins TRBV7-3 to TRBJ2-1; D call uncertain. Germline CDR1 reads SGHTA; CDR2 reads FQGTGA. V dropped 4 bases and J dropped 5 bases, with 9 bases sitting between them. The CDR3 runs 13 residues. CDR3 sequence: CASSSNWDNEQFF. CDR3 in DNA: TGTGCCAGCAGCTCCAACTGGGACAATGAGCAGTTCTTC.

This clonotype has a count of ten or more. The chain joins TRBV5-6 to TRBJ2-5; D is possibly TRBD2 (6 bases). Germline values: CDR1 SGHDT, CDR2 YYEEEE. The V end was cut by 4 bases, the J end by 5 bases, with 18 bases between. The CDR3 is made up of 15 amino acids. This CDR3 is CASSQLAGGSETQYF. DNA for the CDR3: TGTGCCAGCAGCCAACTAGCCGGAGGGAGTGAGACCCAGTACTTC.

The sample holds many counts of this clonotype. In DNA, the CDR3 is TGCAGTGCTAGGAATCTGGACAGGGGGCGTTGGGAGACCCAGTACTTC. Translation gives CSARNLDRGRWETQYF. This rearrangement joins TRBV20-1 to TRBJ2-5, with 11 bases fitting TRBD1. V was pared by 3 bases and J by 5 bases, with 11 bases of the junction left unmatched. Germline V gives CDR1 DFQATT, CDR2 SNEGSKA (reference sequence). The CDR3 runs to 16 residues.

Ten or more counts support this clonotype. V usage is TRBV9 and J usage is TRBJ2-7, with 9 bases that match TRBD1. Germline V lookup: CDR1 SGDLS, CDR2 YYNGEE. The CDR3 consists of 14 residues. V shed 4 bases, J shed 4 bases, and the junction held 6 bases outside the gene matches. The CDR3 loop reads CASSKWDRAYEQYF. CDR3 bases: TGTGCCAGCAGCAAGTGGGACAGGGCATACGAGCAGTACTTC.

This clonotype was counted at least ten times. The V and J genes are TRBV28 and TRBJ2-5, with 14 bases identical to TRBD2. CDR1 and CDR2 from the germline V gene are MDHEN and SYDVKM. There are 16 residues in the CDR3. Germline trimming cut 5 bases from V and 1 base from J; bases unmatched to any gene: 3. CDR3 region: CASSVTSGRVQETQYF. CDR3 coding DNA: TGTGCCAGCAGTGTGACTAGCGGGAGGGTCCAAGAGACCCAGTACTTC.

Ten or more counts support this clonotype. The V gene is TRBV28, the J gene TRBJ2-7; tentative D call: TRBD2 (6 bases). Germline-derived CDR1 and CDR2 are MDHEN and SYDVKM. The CDR3 consists of 16 residues. V was trimmed by 3 bases and J by 1 base, leaving 16 bases between them. The CDR3 loop is CASSFPRGIISYEQYF. The CDR3 DNA follows: TGTGCCAGCAGTTTTCCTCGGGGGATAATATCCTACGAGCAGTACTTC.

This sequence joins TRBV10-3 and TRBJ1-5, with TRBD1 as a possible D gene (5 bases). The CDR3 consists of 16 residues. V lost 0 bases and J 3 bases, leaving 12 bases between the germline ends. Germline V gene data show CDR1 as ENHRY and CDR2 as SYGVKD. CDR3 DNA: TGTGCCATCAGTGAGTCGGGGGACGGGCACAATCAGCCCCAGCATTTT. Its protein product is CAISESGDGHNQPQHF.

Comments on this clonotype: Just one base apart from a much larger clone, this may be a read error. The CDR3 region is CASSWITGGTEALF. In DNA form, the CDR3 reads TGTGCCAGCAGCTGGATCACAGGGGGGACTGAAGCTTTGTTT. This chain connects TRBV7-9 to TRBJ1-1, with TRBD1 matching over 8 bases. Germline V lookup: CDR1 SEHNR, CDR2 FQNEAQ (reference sequence). The CDR3 has 14 amino acids.

In this sample, this clonotype turned up many times. The gene calls are TRBV11-2 and TRBJ2-1; tentatively, D is TRBD2 (6 bases). Germline V gene sequence: CDR1 SGHAT, CDR2 FQNNGV. Trimming removed 0 bases at V and 7 bases at J, with 13 bases between. This CDR3 region has 15 residues. The CDR3 is CASSLDPGGVNEQFF. In DNA, the CDR3 is TGTGCCAGCAGCTTAGATCCCGGCGGGGTTAATGAGCAGTTCTTC.

The V gene is TRBV29-1, the J gene TRBJ2-2, with 13 bases lining up with TRBD2. The germline gives CDR1 SQVTM, CDR2 ANQGSEA. CDR3 length: 17 residues. Trimming cost V 3 bases and J 4 bases; bases outside gene matches: 8. CDR3 sequence: CSVDNRLAGGSTGELFF. CDR3 DNA sequence: TGCAGCGTTGACAATCGACTAGCGGGAGGATCCACCGGGGAGCTGTTTTTT.

As to this clonotype: A single base separates this from a much larger clone, so it may be a read error. The rearrangement links TRBV20-1 to TRBJ2-7; TRBD2 matches at 9 bases. This CDR3 has 14 amino acids. Germline assignment: CDR1 DFQATT and CDR2 SNEGSKA (reference sequence). V gave up 2 bases and J gave up 5 bases; unmatched junction bases: 7. The CDR3 loop is CSARWASGKNEQYF. Written as DNA, the CDR3 is TGCAGTGCTAGATGGGCTAGCGGGAAAAACGAGCAGTACTTC.

The chain combines TRBV5-1 with TRBJ2-2; 9 bases align to TRBD2. Germline V gene sequence: CDR1 SGHRS, CDR2 YFSETQ. The junction had 5 bases not matched to a gene; V was cut back by 0 bases and J by 5 bases. CDR3 size: 16 residues. CDR3: CASSLGAGGRTGELFF. In DNA, the CDR3 is TGCGCCAGCAGCTTGGGAGCGGGAGGAAGAACCGGGGAGCTGTTTTTT.